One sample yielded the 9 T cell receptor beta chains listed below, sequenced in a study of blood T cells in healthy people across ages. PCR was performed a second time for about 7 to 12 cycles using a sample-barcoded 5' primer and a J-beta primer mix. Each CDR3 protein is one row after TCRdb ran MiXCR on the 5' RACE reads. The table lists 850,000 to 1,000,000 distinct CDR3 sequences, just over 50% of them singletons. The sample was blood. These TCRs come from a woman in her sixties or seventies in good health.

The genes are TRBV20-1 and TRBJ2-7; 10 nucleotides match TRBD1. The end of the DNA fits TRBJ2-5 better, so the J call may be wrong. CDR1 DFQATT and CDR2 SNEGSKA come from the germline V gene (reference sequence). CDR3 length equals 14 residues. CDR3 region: CSARPGQGPETQYF. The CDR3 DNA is TGCAGTGCTAGACCGGGACAGGGGCCGGAGACCCAGTACTTC.

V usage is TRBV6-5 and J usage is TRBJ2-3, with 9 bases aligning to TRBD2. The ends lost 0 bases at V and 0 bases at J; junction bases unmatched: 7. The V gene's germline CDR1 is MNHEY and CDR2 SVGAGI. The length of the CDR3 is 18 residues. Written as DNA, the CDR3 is TGTGCCAGCAGTTACTCACCCTTAGCGGGAGAGAGCACAGATACGCAGTATTTT. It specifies CASSYSPLAGESTDTQYF.

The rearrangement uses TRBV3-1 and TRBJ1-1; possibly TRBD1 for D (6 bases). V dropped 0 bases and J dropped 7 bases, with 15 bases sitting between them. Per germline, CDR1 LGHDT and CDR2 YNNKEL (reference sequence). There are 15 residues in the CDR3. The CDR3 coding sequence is TGTGCCAGCAGCCAAGATGGCAGGGGAACCCTTGAAGCTTTCTTT. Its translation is CASSQDGRGTLEAFF.

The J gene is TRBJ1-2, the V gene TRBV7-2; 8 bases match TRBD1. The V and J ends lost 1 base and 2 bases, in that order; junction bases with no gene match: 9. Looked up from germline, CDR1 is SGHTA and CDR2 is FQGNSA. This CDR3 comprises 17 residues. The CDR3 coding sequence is TGTGCCAGCAGCTTAGGAGCCGGGGACAGGTGGAACTATGGCTACACCTTC. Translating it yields CASSLGAGDRWNYGYTF.

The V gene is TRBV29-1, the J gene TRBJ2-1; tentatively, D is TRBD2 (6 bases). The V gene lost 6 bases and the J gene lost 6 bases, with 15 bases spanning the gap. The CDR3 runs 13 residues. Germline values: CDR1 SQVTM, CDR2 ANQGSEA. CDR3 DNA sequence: TGCAGCGTGTCATCGGCTAGCGTCAATGAGCAGTTCTTC. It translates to CSVSSASVNEQFF.

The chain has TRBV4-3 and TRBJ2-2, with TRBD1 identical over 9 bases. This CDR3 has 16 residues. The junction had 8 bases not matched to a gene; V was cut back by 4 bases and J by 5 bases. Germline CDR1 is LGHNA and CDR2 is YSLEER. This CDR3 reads CASSPGTGRDTGELFF. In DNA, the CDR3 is TGCGCCAGCAGCCCCGGGACAGGGAGGGATACCGGGGAGCTGTTTTTT.

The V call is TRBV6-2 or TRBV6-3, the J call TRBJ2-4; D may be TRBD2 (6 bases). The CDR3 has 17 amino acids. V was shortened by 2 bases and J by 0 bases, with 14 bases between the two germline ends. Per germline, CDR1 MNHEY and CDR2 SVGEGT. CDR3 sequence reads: CASSYTGQGLAKNIQYF. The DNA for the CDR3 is TGTGCCAGCAGTTACACCGGGCAGGGACTAGCCAAAAACATTCAGTACTTC.

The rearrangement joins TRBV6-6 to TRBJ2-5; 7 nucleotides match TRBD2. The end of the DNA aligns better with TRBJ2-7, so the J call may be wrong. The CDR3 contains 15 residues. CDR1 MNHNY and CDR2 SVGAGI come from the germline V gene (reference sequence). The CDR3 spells CASSSQISGTYEQYF. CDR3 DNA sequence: TGTGCCAGCAGTTCCCAAATAAGCGGGACCTACGAGCAGTACTTC.

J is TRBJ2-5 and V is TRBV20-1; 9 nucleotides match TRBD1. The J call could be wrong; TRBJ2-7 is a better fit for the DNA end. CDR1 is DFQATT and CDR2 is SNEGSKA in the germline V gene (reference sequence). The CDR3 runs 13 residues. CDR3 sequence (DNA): TGCAGTGCAAGTCGGGACAGGGTTTACGAGCAGTACTTC. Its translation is CSASRDRVYEQYF.